This TCR beta chain was sequenced for a study of blood T cell repertoires in COVID-19. For the study at large: Whether acute or convalescent, the COVID-19 samples came from the United States, Italy and Spain. Nucleic acid was either cDNA or gDNA, and it came from T cells, B-cell-depleted T cells, or PBMCs.

Original data processing: Amplifying reference gene primers gave estimates of nucleated cell counts. Using immunoSEQ multiplex PCR, the repertoire was profiled, and TCRdb retains in-frame clones only, with some absent. V, J and clone size derive from that table, while D and trimming were established from the DNA sequence. The repertoire holds tens of thousands of clones, with around four fifths as singletons. This clone was counted a few times. Germline V lookup: CDR1 MNHEY, CDR2 SVGAGI. With 8 bases removed from V and 5 bases from J, the gap between germline ends came to 15 bases. CDR3 length: 13 residues.

This sequence was found in a human donor in a cohort sampled during active COVID-19. The chain has TRBV6-5 and TRBJ1-1; TRBD1 is a possible D gene (6 bases). Sequencing was performed on peripheral blood. Here the CDR3 DNA reads TGTGCCAGCGGCCAAATGGACAGAACTGAAGCTTTCTTT. It is translated as CASGQMDRTEAFF.